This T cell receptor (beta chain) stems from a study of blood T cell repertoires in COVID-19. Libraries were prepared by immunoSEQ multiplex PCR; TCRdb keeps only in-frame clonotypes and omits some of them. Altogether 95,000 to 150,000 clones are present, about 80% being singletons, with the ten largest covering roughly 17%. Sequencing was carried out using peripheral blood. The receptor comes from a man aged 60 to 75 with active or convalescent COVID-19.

CDR3 nucleotide sequence: TGTGCCACCAGTGATTTTGAGCGGGAGTCAGGCCATGAGCAGTTCTTC. Its protein is CATSDFERESGHEQFF. The chain is built from TRBV24-1 and TRBJ2-1, with 8 positions matching TRBD2. Germline values: CDR1 KGHDR, CDR2 SFDVKD. This CDR3 is 16 amino acids long. V was clipped by 1 base and J by 8 bases; unmatched bases: 9.